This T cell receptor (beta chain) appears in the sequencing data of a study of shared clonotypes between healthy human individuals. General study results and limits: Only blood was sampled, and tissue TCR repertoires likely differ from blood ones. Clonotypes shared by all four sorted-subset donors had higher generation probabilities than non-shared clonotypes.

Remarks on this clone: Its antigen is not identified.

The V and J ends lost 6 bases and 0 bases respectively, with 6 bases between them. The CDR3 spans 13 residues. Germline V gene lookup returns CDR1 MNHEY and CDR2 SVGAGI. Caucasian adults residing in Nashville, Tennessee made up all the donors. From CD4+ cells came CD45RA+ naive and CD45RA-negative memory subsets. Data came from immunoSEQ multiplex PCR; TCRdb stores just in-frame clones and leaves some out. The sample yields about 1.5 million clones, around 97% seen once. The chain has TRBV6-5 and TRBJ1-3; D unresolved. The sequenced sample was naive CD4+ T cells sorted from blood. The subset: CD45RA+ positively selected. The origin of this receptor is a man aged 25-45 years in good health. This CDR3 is CASSQVSGNTIYF. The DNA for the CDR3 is TGTGCCAGCAGCCAGGTCTCTGGAAACACCATATATTTT.